These 3 T cell receptor beta chains share one sample of origin, sequenced in a study of T cells in Graves' hyperthyroidism and ophthalmopathy. RNA transcripts were the template for amplifying TCR beta CDR3 regions. During a first-round RT-PCR of the TCR CDR3, the HTBI primer set was used. TCRdb analysed the multiplex PCR reads with MiXCR anew, one entry per CDR3 protein. In the table there are under 650,000 distinct CDR3 sequences, around 15% of which are singletons. Sequenced material: blood. The source is a woman aged 25 to 45 with Graves' hyperthyroidism.

The chain carries TRBV20-1 and TRBJ1-3; D gene uncertain. The CDR3 is 14 amino acids. The germline V and J ends were trimmed by 0 bases and 1 base, with 7 bases remaining between them. Germline CDR1 and CDR2: DFQATT and SNEGSKA (reference sequence). The CDR3 region has the DNA TGCAGTGCTAGAGATCGGCAGTCTGGAAACACCATATATTTT. Translated, it gives CSARDRQSGNTIYF.

The sample holds many counts of this clonotype. The chain links TRBV30 to TRBJ2-2; D unresolved. V lost 6 bases and J lost 6, with 14 bases in between. The CDR3 covers 13 residues. Germline V lookup: CDR1 GTSNPN, CDR2 SVGIG (reference sequence). The CDR3 is CACPLSEAGELFF. CDR3 bases: TGTGCCTGCCCCCTTTCTGAAGCCGGGGAGCTGTTTTTT.

This clonotype turned up a few times. The chain is built from TRBV30 and TRBJ2-3, with 7 bases that match TRBD2. Germline CDR1 and CDR2: GTSNPN and SVGIG (reference sequence). The CDR3 is made up of 20 amino acids. After removal of 1 base from V and 0 bases from J, the junction contained 19 bases not matched to a gene. The CDR3 spells CAWSGILADPLDVSTDTQYF. In DNA, the CDR3 is TGTGCCTGGAGTGGCATTCTAGCGGACCCACTCGACGTTAGCACAGATACGCAGTATTTT.